The rows below give T cell receptor beta chains drawn from one sample of a study of blood T cell repertoires in COVID-19. Measured with immunoSEQ multiplex PCR; TCRdb has only the in-frame clones, and not every one. The table records about 220,000 clones, 80% of them present only once. The sequenced material came from peripheral blood. The receptors come from a human donor in a cohort sampled during active COVID-19. Each CDR3 is given with its conserved first and last residue. The D gene is left open where the match is weak. Clone size is shown for a subset of rows, as once, few, many or a class of expanded clone.

V: TRBV28; size: .; J: TRBJ1-6; D: .; CDR3: CATYPGSNSPLHF; DNA: TGTGCCACCTACCCGGGTTCGAATTCACCCCTCCACTTT
V: TRBV28; size: .; J: TRBJ1-1; D: .; CDR3: CASNLPGLVSTEAFF; DNA: TGTGCCAGCAATCTTCCAGGGCTTGTGTCGACTGAAGCTTTCTTT
V: TRBV2; size: few; J: TRBJ1-2; D: TRBD1; CDR3: CASSRDRGEGYTF; DNA: TGTGCCAGCAGCCGGGACAGGGGAGAAGGCTACACCTTC
V: TRBV4-3; size: once; J: TRBJ2-1; D: .; CDR3: CASSQERGLREFF; DNA: TGCGCCAGCAGCCAAGAGCGGGGACTTAGGGAGTTCTTC
V: TRBV11-2; size: .; J: TRBJ2-1; D: TRBD1; CDR3: CASSPTGPGEQFF; DNA: TGTGCCAGCAGCCCGACAGGGCCCGGTGAGCAGTTCTTC
V: TRBV15; size: .; J: TRBJ1-4; D: .; CDR3: CATSRPPRSPRGEKLFF; DNA: TGTGCCACCAGCAGACCCCCCCGGAGTCCTCGGGGTGAAAAACTGTTTTTT
V: TRBV7-2; size: .; J: TRBJ2-7; D: TRBD2; CDR3: CASSSTSGYEQYF; DNA: TGTGCCAGCAGCTCGACTAGCGGATACGAGCAGTACTTC
V: TRBV19; size: .; J: TRBJ2-5; D: .; CDR3: CASSIVDQETQYF; DNA: TGTGCCAGTAGTATAGTAGACCAAGAGACCCAGTACTTC
V: TRBV5-4; size: .; J: TRBJ2-7; D: .; CDR3: CASSATDSSYEQYF; DNA: TGTGCCAGCAGCGCGACAGATAGCTCCTACGAGCAGTACTTC
V: TRBV28; size: .; J: TRBJ1-6; D: TRBD1; CDR3: CASSLLDRASPLHF; DNA: TGTGCCAGCAGTTTATTGGACAGGGCTTCACCCCTCCACTTT
V: TRBV6-1; size: .; J: TRBJ1-1; D: TRBD1; CDR3: CASSETGETEAFF; DNA: TGTGCCAGCAGTGAAACAGGGGAGACTGAAGCTTTCTTT
V: TRBV7-2; size: .; J: TRBJ2-3; D: TRBD2; CDR3: CASSPTSGSDTQYF; DNA: TGTGCCAGCAGCCCGACTAGCGGATCAGATACGCAGTATTTT
V: TRBV4-3; size: .; J: TRBJ2-7; D: TRBD1; CDR3: CASSQDLHERAGGSEQYF; DNA: TGCGCCAGCAGCCAAGATCTTCACGAAAGGGCAGGGGGATCCGAGCAGTACTTC
V: TRBV5-1; size: .; J: TRBJ2-7; D: TRBD2; CDR3: CASSLGLAGVGYEQYF; DNA: TGCGCCAGCAGCTTGGGACTAGCGGGAGTGGGCTACGAGCAGTACTTC
V: TRBV6-4; size: .; J: TRBJ1-5; D: TRBD1; CDR3: CASSVSQGEQPQHF; DNA: TGTGCCAGCAGTGTATCACAGGGGGAGCAGCCCCAGCATTTT
V: TRBV19; size: .; J: TRBJ2-2; D: TRBD2; CDR3: CASSPRGGKNTGELFF; DNA: TGTGCCAGTAGTCCTCGGGGAGGGAAGAACACCGGGGAGCTGTTTTTT
V: TRBV12-3/TRBV12-4; size: few; J: TRBJ1-1; D: .; CDR3: CASSLGGEAFF; DNA: TGTGCCAGCAGTTTGGGGGGAGAAGCTTTCTTT
V: TRBV4-1; size: once; J: TRBJ2-7; D: .; CDR3: CASSQDIVSSEQYF; DNA: TGCGCCAGCAGCCAAGACATAGTGTCAAGCGAGCAGTACTTC
V: TRBV28; size: .; J: TRBJ2-1; D: .; CDR3: CASKNQRMTSREFF; DNA: TGTGCCAGCAAGAACCAGCGAATGACTAGTAGGGAGTTCTTC
V: TRBV14; size: .; J: TRBJ1-1; D: .; CDR3: CASSQGPGGNTEAFF; DNA: TGTGCCAGCAGCCAAGGCCCGGGGGGGAACACTGAAGCTTTCTTT
V: TRBV9; size: .; J: TRBJ2-1; D: .; CDR3: CASSVLGGGEQFF; DNA: TGTGCCAGCAGCGTGTTGGGGGGTGGTGAGCAGTTCTTC
V: TRBV28; size: .; J: TRBJ1-5; D: .; CDR3: CASRTPQGTDQPQHF; DNA: TGTGCCAGCAGAACCCCACAGGGAACGGATCAGCCCCAGCATTTT
V: TRBV5-4; size: .; J: TRBJ1-2; D: TRBD1; CDR3: CASSQNSLRQGANGYTF; DNA: TGTGCCAGCAGCCAAAACTCACTCCGACAGGGGGCGAATGGCTACACCTTC
V: TRBV7-3; size: .; J: TRBJ2-3; D: .; CDR3: CASSFTRSDTQYF; DNA: TGTGCCAGCAGCTTTACTAGGTCCGATACGCAGTATTTT
V: TRBV2; size: .; J: TRBJ1-4; D: TRBD1; CDR3: CASRGDRFNRGRKLFF; DNA: TGTGCCAGCAGAGGGGACAGGTTTAACAGGGGGAGAAAACTGTTTTTT
V: TRBV4-3; size: few; J: TRBJ1-2; D: .; CDR3: CASSQDMTGALYGYTF; DNA: TGCGCCAGCAGCCAAGACATGACAGGAGCGCTCTATGGCTACACCTTC
V: TRBV24-1; size: .; J: TRBJ1-4; D: .; CDR3: CATSQGSSNEKLFF; DNA: TGTGCCACCTCCCAGGGCAGTAGTAATGAAAAACTGTTTTTT